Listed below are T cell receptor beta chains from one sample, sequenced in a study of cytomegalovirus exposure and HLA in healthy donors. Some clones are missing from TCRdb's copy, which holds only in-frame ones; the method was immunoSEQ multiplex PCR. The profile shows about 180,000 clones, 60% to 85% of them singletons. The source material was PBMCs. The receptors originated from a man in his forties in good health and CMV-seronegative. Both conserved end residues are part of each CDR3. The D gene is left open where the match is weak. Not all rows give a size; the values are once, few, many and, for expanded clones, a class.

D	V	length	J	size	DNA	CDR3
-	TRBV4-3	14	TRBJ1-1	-	TGCGCCAGCAGCCAAGGCCCGGGGAACACTGAAGCTTTCTTT	CASSQGPGNTEAFF
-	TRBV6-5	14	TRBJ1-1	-	TGTGCCAGCAGTTACTCTAGCAGGGATACTGAAGCTTTCTTT	CASSYSSRDTEAFF
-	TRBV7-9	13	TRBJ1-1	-	TGTGCCAGCAGCTCGACTCCGAACACTGAAGCTTTCTTT	CASSSTPNTEAFF
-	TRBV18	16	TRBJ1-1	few	TGTGCCAGCTCACCACCCAATTCGAGGCAGAACACTGAAGCTTTCTTT	CASSPPNSRQNTEAFF
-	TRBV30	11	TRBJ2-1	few	TGTGCCTGGACAGGGATCTATGAGCAGTTCTTC	CAWTGIYEQFF
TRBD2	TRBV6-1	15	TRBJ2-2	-	TGTGCCAGCAGGGCCGGGACTAGCATCACCGGGGAGCTGTTTTTT	CASRAGTSITGELFF
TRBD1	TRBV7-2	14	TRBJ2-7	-	TGTGCCAGCAGCCGGGACAGGGGCTCCTACGAGCAGTACTTC	CASSRDRGSYEQYF
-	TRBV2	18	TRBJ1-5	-	TGTGCCAGCAGTGTAGTCTCTGGAGGGAGGATTAGCAATCAGCCCCAGCATTTT	CASSVVSGGRISNQPQHF
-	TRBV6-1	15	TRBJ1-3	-	TGTGCCAGCAGTCCGAGAGGGGGGGCTGGAAACACCATATATTTT	CASSPRGGAGNTIYF
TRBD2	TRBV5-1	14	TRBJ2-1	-	TGCGCCAGCAGCTCAGGACTAGGGGCGGATGAGCAGTTCTTC	CASSSGLGADEQFF
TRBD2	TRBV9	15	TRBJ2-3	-	TGTGCCAGCAGCGGGACTAGCGGAACCACAGATACGCAGTATTTT	CASSGTSGTTDTQYF
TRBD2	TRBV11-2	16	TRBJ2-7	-	TGTGCCAGCAGCTTAGGGACTAGCGGGGGTATATACGAGCAGTACTTC	CASSLGTSGGIYEQYF
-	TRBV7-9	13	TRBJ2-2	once	TGTGCCAGCAGCTTAGGAGGGATCGGGGAGCTGTTTTTT	CASSLGGIGELFF
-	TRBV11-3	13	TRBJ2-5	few	TGTGCCAGCAGCGCCAGGAACGAAGAGACCCAGTACTTC	CASSARNEETQYF
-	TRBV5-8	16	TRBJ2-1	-	TGTGCCAGCAGCTTGGCCGGGTTCAGCTCCTACAATGAGCAGTTCTTC	CASSLAGFSSYNEQFF
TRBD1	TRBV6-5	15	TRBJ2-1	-	TGTGCCAGCAGTTACGACAGGGTGTCGGTAGGTGAGCAGTTCTTC	CASSYDRVSVGEQFF
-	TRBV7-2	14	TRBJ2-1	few	TGTGCCAGCAGCACCGGACTGGCCACCAATGAGCAGTTCTTC	CASSTGLATNEQFF
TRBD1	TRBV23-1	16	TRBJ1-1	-	TGCGCCAGCAGTCAATCCGCAGGGGGCGAAGACACTGAAGCTTTCTTT	CASSQSAGGEDTEAFF
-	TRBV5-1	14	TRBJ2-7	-	TGCGCCAGCAGCTTGGGGGGCAGGTCCTACGAGCAGTACTTC	CASSLGGRSYEQYF
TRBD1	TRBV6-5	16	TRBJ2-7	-	TGTGCCAGCAGTTACAATTCGGGACAGGGGGCCAACGAGCAGTACTTC	CASSYNSGQGANEQYF
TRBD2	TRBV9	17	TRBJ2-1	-	TGTGCCAGCAGCGTAGTCTCCGTAGCGGGAGGAGTCGATGAGCAGTTCTTC	CASSVVSVAGGVDEQFF
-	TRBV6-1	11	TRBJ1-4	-	TGTGCCAGCAGGGGGGCAGGGTTGCTGTTTTTT	CASRGAGLLFF
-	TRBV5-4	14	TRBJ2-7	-	TGTGCCAGCAGCCCCGACAGTCCCCCCTACGAGCAGTACTTC	CASSPDSPPYEQYF
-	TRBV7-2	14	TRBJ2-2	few	TGTGCCAGCAGCCGTCAGGGGAACACCGGGGAGCTGTTTTTT	CASSRQGNTGELFF
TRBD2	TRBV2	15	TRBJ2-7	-	TGTGCCAGCACCCAAGGTACTAGCGTCTCCTACGAGCAGTACTTC	CASTQGTSVSYEQYF
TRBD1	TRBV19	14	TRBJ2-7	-	TGTGCCAGTAGCTCCGGACAGGGGCCCTACGAGCAGTACTTC	CASSSGQGPYEQYF
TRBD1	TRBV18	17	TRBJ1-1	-	TGTGCCAGCTCACCTGACGGACAGGCGTACATGAACACTGAAGCTTTCTTT	CASSPDGQAYMNTEAFF
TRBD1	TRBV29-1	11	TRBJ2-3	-	TGCAGCGTAAAGACAGGGAGTACGCAGTATTTT	CSVKTGSTQYF
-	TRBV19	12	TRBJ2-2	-	TGTGCCAGTGGGCCCAGTGCCGGGGAGCTGTTTTTT	CASGPSAGELFF
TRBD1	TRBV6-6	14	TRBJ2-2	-	TGTGCCAGCAGTCCCCGGACAGGGATCGGGGAGCTGTTTTTT	CASSPRTGIGELFF
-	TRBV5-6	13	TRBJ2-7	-	TGTGCCAGCAGCTATGGGGGGTTCTACGAGCAGTACTTC	CASSYGGFYEQYF
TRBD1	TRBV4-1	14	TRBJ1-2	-	TGCGCCAGCAGCACGACGGACAGGTCGGGTGGCTACACCTTC	CASSTTDRSGGYTF
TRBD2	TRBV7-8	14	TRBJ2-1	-	TGTGCCAGCAGCCCCGAGCGGGGAAACAATGAGCAGTTCTTC	CASSPERGNNEQFF
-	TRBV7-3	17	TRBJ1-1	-	TGTGCCAGCAGCTTAATGGCCATGGTGCCAGTGAACACTGAAGCTTTCTTT	CASSLMAMVPVNTEAFF
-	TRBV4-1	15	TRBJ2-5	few	TGCGCCAGCAGCCTAGTGTTTGGGCCAAAAGAGACCCAGTACTTC	CASSLVFGPKETQYF
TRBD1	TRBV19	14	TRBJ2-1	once	TGTGCCAGTAGCCCGACAGGGTACTACAATGAGCAGTTCTTC	CASSPTGYYNEQFF
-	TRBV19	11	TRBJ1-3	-	TGTGCCAGCGGGGAGGGAAACACCATATATTTT	CASGEGNTIYF
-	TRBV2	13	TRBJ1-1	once	TGTGCCAGCAGCACACACGGAGGCACTGAAGCTTTCTTT	CASSTHGGTEAFF
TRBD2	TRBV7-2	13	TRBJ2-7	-	TGTGCCAGCAGCTGGGGGGGGTTCACAGAGCAGTACTTC	CASSWGGFTEQYF
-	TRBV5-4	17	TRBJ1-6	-	TGTGCCAGCAGCCTGGTTGGGACACCGACCTCAAATTCACCCCTCCACTTT	CASSLVGTPTSNSPLHF
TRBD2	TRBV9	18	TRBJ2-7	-	TGTGCCAGCAGCGAGGGGACTAGCGGGAGGGGGTACTCCTACGAGCAGTACTTC	CASSEGTSGRGYSYEQYF
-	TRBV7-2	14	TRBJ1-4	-	TGTGCCAGCAGCTTAAGTTACATTAATGAAAAACTGTTTTTT	CASSLSYINEKLFF
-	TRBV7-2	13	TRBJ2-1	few	TGTGCCAGCAGCTCGACACCGGTTAATGAGCAGTTCTTC	CASSSTPVNEQFF
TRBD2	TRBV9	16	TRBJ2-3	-	TGTGCCAGCAGCGTAGGGGGAGGGTTAGGGGCAGATACGCAGTATTTT	CASSVGGGLGADTQYF
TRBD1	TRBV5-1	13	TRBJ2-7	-	TGCGCCAGCAGCTGGGACAGGACCTACGAGCAGTACTTC	CASSWDRTYEQYF
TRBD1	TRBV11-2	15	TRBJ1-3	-	TGTGCCAGCAGCATCACAGGGGGCTCTGGAAACACCATATATTTT	CASSITGGSGNTIYF
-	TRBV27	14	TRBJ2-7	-	TGTGCCAGCAGTTTATCGGGACTGCTCTACGAGCAGTACTTC	CASSLSGLLYEQYF
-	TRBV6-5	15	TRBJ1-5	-	TGTGCCAGCAGCGCTACAGGGATCAGCAATCAGCCCCAGCATTTT	CASSATGISNQPQHF
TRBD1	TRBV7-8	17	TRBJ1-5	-	TGTGCCAGCAGCTTAGCGGGGACAGAAAATAGCAATCAGCCCCAGCATTTT	CASSLAGTENSNQPQHF
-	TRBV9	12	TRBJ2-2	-	TGTGCCAGCAGCCGAGGAGGCGGGGAGCTGTTTTTT	CASSRGGGELFF
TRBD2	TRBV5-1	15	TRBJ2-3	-	TGCGCCAGCAGCGGCCGGACTAGCGTGTCAGATACGCAGTATTTT	CASSGRTSVSDTQYF
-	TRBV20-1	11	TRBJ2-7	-	TGCAGTGCTAGGTCGCAGGCCGAGCAGTACTTC	CSARSQAEQYF
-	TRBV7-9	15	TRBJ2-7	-	TGTGCCAGCAGCTTAGGAGCGAACTACCTGTACGAGCAGTACTTC	CASSLGANYLYEQYF
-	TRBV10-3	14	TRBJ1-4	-	TGTGCCATCTCAGTTTCAGGGGTCGGTGAAAAACTGTTTTTT	CAISVSGVGEKLFF
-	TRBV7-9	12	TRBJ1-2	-	TGTTCCAGCAGCTTAGGGCCCTCAGGCTACACCTTC	CSSSLGPSGYTF